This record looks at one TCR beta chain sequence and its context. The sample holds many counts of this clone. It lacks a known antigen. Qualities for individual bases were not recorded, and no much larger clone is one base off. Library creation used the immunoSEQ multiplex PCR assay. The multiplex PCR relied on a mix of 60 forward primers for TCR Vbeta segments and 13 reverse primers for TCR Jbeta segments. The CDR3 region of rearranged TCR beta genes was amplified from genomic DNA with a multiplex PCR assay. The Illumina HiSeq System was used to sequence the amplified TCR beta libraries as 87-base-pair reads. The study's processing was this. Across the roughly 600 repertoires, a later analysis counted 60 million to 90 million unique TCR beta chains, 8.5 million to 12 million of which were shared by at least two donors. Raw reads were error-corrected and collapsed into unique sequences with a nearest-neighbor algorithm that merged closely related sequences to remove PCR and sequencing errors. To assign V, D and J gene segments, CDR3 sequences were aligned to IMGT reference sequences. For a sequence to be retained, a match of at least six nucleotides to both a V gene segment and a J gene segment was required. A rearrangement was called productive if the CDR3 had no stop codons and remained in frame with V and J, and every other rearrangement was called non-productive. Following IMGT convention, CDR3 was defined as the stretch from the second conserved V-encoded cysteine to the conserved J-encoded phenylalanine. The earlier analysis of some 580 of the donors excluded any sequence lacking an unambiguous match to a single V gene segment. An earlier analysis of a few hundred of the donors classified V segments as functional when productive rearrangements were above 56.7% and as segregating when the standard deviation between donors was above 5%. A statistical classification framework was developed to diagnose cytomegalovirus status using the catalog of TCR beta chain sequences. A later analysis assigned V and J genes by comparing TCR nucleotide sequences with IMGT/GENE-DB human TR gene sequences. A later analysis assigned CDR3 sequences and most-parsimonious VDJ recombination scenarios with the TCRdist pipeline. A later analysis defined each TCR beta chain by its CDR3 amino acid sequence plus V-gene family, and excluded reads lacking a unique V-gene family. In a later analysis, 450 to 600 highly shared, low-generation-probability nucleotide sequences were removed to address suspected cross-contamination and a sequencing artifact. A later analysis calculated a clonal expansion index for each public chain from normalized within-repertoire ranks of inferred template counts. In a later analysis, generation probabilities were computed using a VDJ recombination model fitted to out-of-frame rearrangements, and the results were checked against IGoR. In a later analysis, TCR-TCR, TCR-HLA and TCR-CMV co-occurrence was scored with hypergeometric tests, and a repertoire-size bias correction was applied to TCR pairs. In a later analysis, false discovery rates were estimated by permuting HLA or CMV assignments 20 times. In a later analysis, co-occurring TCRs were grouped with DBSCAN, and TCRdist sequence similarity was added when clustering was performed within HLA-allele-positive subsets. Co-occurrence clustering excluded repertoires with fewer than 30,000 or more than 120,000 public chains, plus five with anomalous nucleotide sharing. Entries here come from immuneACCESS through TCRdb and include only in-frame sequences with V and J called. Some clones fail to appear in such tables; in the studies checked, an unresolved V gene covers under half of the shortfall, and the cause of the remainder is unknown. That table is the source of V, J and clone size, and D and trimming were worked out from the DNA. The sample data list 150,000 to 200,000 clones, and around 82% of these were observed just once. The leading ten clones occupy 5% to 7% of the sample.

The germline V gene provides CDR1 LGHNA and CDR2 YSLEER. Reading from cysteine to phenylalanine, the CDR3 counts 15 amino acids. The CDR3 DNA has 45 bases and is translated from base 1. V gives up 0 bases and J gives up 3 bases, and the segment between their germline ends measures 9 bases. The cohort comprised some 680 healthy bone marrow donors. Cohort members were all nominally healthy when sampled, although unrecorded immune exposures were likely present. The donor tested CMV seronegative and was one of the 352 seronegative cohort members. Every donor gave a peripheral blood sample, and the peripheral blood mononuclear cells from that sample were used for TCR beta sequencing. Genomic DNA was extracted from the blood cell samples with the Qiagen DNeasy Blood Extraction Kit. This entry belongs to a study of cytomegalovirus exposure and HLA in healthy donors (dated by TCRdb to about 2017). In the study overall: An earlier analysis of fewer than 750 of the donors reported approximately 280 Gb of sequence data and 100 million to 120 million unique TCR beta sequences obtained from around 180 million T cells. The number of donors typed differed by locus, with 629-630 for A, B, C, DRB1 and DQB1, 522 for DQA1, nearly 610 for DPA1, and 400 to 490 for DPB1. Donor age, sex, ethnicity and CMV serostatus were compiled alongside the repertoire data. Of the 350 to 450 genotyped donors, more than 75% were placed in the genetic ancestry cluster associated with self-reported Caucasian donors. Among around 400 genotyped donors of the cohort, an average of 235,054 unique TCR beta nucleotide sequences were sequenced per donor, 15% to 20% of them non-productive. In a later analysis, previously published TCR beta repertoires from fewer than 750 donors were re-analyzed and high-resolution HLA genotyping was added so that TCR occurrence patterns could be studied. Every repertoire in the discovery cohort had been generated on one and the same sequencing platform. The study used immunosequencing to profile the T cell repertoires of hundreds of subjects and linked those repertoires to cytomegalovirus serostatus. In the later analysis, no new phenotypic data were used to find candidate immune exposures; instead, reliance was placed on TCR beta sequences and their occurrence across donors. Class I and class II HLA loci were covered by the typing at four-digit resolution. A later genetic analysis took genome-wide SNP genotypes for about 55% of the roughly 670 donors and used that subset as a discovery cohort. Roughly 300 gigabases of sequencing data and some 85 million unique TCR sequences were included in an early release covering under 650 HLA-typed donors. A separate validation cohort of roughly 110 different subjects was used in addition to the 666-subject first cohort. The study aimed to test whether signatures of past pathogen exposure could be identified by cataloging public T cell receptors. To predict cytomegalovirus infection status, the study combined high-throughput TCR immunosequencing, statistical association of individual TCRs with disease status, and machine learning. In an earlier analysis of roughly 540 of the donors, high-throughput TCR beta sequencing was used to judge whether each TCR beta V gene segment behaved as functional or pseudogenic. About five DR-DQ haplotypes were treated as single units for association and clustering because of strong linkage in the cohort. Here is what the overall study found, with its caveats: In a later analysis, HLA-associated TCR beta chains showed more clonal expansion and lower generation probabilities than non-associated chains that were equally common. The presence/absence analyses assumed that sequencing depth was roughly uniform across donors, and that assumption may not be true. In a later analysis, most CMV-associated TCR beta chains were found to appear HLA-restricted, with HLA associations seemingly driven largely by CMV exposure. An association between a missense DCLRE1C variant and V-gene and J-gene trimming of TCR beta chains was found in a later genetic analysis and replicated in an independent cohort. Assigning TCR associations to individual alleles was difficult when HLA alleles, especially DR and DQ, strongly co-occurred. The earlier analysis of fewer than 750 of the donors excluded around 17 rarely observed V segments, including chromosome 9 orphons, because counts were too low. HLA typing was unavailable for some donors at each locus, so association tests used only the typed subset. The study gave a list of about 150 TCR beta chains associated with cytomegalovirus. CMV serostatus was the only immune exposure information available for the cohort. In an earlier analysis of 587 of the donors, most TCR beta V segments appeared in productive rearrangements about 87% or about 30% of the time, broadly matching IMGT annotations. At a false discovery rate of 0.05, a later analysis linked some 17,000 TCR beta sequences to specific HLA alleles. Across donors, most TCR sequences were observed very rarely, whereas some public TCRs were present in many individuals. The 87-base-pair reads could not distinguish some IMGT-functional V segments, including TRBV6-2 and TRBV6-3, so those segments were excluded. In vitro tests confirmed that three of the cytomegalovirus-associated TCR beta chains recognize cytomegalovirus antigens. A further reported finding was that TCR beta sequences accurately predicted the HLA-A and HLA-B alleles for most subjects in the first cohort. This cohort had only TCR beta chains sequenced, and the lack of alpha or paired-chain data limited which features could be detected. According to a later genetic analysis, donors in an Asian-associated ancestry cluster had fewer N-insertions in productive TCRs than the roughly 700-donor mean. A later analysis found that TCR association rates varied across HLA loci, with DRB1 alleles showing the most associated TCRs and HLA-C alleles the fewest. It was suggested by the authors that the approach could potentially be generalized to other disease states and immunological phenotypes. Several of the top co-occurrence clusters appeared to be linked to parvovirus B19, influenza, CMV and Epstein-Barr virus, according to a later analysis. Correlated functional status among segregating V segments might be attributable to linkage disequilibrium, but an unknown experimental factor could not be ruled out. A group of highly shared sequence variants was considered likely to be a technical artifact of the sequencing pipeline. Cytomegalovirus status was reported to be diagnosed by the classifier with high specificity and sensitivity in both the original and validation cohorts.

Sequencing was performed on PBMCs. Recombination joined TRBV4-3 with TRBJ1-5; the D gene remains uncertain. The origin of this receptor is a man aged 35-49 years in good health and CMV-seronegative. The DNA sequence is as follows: TGCGCCAGCAGCCAAGACAGGAATACCAATCAGCCCCAGCATTTT. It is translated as CASSQDRNTNQPQHF.